This T cell receptor beta chain was sequenced in a study of technical replicates of blood from a few donors. The assay was immunoSEQ multiplex PCR, and TCRdb's table has in-frame clones only and misses some. This sample has some 14,000 clones, with approximately 80% found just once. This clone was found once. The sample taken for sequencing was PBMCs. This clonotype was sampled from a human donor in good health.

CDR3 region: CAISEQKSNEQFF. The CDR3 DNA is TGTGCCATCAGTGAACAAAAATCCAATGAGCAGTTCTTC. The J gene is TRBJ2-1, the V gene TRBV10-3; D unclear. Trimming removed 3 bases at V and 6 bases at J, with 9 bases between. The CDR3 spans 13 residues. Germline CDR1 is ENHRY and CDR2 is SYGVKD.